The TCR beta chain under discussion was sequenced for a study of identifying expanded T cells in peripheral blood. Study results and limitations: Differentially abundant clones: about 1.2 between replicates, around 16 at two to three weeks, roughly 18 at four. Variance in clone template counts between approximately 2-week samples significantly increased with total template count across all healthy donors.

With regard to this clone: No antigen is known for it.

TCRdb's copy holds only in-frame clones and misses some; the assay was immunoSEQ multiplex PCR. The table includes under 150,000 clones, approximately 86% detected once. During the collection period, no donor immune events like infections were recorded. The CDR3 totals 14 residues. Looked up from germline, CDR1 is MNHNS and CDR2 is SASEGT. Trimming removed 5 bases from V and 4 bases from J; junction bases left unmatched: 5. This receptor was taken from a person aged 18 to 75 in good health. The chain employs TRBV6-1 and TRBJ1-2; 9 nucleotides match TRBD1. The sequenced material came from blood. The CDR3 protein is CASSPTGGFYGYTF. The CDR3 nucleotides are TGTGCCAGCAGTCCCACAGGGGGCTTCTATGGCTACACCTTC.